This TCR beta chain was sequenced for a study of radiation and T cells in renal cell carcinoma. General observations from the study: In blood, top tumor clones expanded by 2 weeks, shrinking by 4.

Deletions cut 4 bases from V and 8 bases from J, with 17 bases between. Germline V gene data show CDR1 as LGHNA and CDR2 as YSLEER. CDR3 length equals 14 residues. As to time point: blood 4 weeks post-SBRT, at nephrectomy. Treatment: 15 Gy SBRT to primary tumor, nephrectomy 4 weeks later. Nephrectomy followed 15 Gy stereotactic body radiation by 4 weeks. As concerns this clone: Its specificity is unknown.

Assay used: immunoSEQ multiplex PCR; TCRdb lists only in-frame clones, some missing. The sample consists of tens of thousands of clones, about 89% of them appearing once. Sequences were derived from blood, sampled from a patient whose treatment included radiotherapy and nephrectomy. This receptor was obtained from a woman aged 70-85 years with renal cell carcinoma. V usage is TRBV4-3 and J usage is TRBJ1-1; D possibly corresponds to TRBD1 (6 bases). The chain's CDR3 is CASSRHAGGGEAFF. The CDR3 nucleotides read TGCGCCAGCAGCCGTCACGCCGGAGGGGGGGAAGCTTTCTTT.